The 26 T cell receptor beta chains reported below all come from one sample, sequenced in a study of blood T cell repertoires in COVID-19 (dated by TCRdb to 2019 to 2021). Preparation of the library involved the immunoSEQ multiplex PCR assay. In TCRdb, the immuneACCESS table is reduced to in-frame sequences with V and J assigned. These tables do not hold every clone; where another copy was compared, an unresolved V gene accounts for under half, and the others remain unexplained. Counted in this sample were some 74,000 clones; 80% to 90% of them appeared once. The ten largest clones represent approximately 4.4% of the sample. The specimen was peripheral blood. The receptor set was obtained from a woman older than 75 with active or convalescent COVID-19.

The V and J genes are TRBV7-3 and TRBJ2-1; weak D call: TRBD2 (5 bases). V was trimmed by 1 base and J by 1 base, leaving 8 bases between them. The CDR3 is made up of 15 amino acids. The germline V gene has CDR1 SGHTA and CDR2 FQGTGA. DNA of the CDR3: TGTGCCAGCAGCTTAATAAGGACTTCCTACAATGAGCAGTTCTTC. Encoded protein: CASSLIRTSYNEQFF.

The rearrangement joins TRBV30 to TRBJ1-1; D remains ambiguous. This CDR3 spans 13 amino acids. Germline CDR1 and CDR2: GTSNPN and SVGIG (reference sequence). Deletions cut 0 bases from V and 2 bases from J, with 7 bases between. CDR3 in DNA: TGTGCCTGGAGTGTGTCATTTAACACTGAAGCTTTCTTT. Translated: CAWSVSFNTEAFF.

The gene calls are TRBV9 and TRBJ2-2; 9 positions agree with TRBD1. Losses at the gene ends were 4 bases for V and 4 bases for J; bases not matched to a gene: 5. The germline V gene has CDR1 SGDLS and CDR2 YYNGEE. This CDR3 comprises 15 residues. As DNA, the CDR3 is TGTGCCAGCAGCTCCCGACAGGGGGTCACCGGGGAGCTGTTTTTT. Protein product: CASSSRQGVTGELFF.

This chain links TRBV27 with TRBJ2-3, with D tentatively TRBD2 (7 bases). The CDR3 is 12 amino acids. CDR1 is MNHEY and CDR2 is SMNVEV in the germline V gene (reference sequence). CDR3 in DNA: TGTCCCGGGGGGCAGACCACAGATACGCAGTATTTT. Translated: CPGGQTTDTQYF.

V and J are TRBV24-1 and TRBJ1-1, with TRBD1 matching 7 bases. The CDR3 extends over 14 amino acids. Germline V gives CDR1 KGHDR, CDR2 SFDVKD. J gave up 1 base and V 9 bases, and 7 bases lay outside the gene matches. The CDR3 reads CATSAGGKNTEAFF. CDR3 DNA: TGTGCCACCTCAGCAGGGGGAAAGAACACTGAAGCTTTCTTT.

The chain has TRBV30 and TRBJ1-1; 8 bases are a match to TRBD1. With V trimmed by 5 bases and J by 5 bases, 7 bases remained unmatched. Germline lookup yields CDR1 GTSNPN and CDR2 SVGIG (reference sequence). The CDR3 has 13 residues. In nucleotides, the CDR3 is TGTGCCTGGCATACAGGGGGTAGAACTGAAGCTTTCTTT. This encodes CAWHTGGRTEAFF.

The chain couples TRBV2 to TRBJ2-2; TRBD2 agrees at 8 bases. This CDR3 spans 15 amino acids. With V trimmed by 4 bases and J by 5 bases, 6 bases remained unmatched. Germline V lookup: CDR1 SNHLY, CDR2 FYNNEI. The CDR3 nucleotides are TGTGCCAGCAGTGGACTCGGGAGGGGGACCGGGGAGCTGTTTTTT. Its translation: CASSGLGRGTGELFF.

The chain links TRBV6-6 to TRBJ1-2, with 7 bases that match TRBD1. The germline gives CDR1 MNHNY, CDR2 SVGAGI (reference sequence). V gave up 6 bases and J gave up 3 bases; unmatched junction bases: 1. The length of the CDR3 is 12 residues. CDR3 coding DNA: TGTGCCAGCAGCCAGGGGGACTATGGCTACACCTTC. Its translation: CASSQGDYGYTF.

This clone is a singleton in its sample. The rearrangement uses TRBV5-1 and TRBJ2-1; 8 bases agree with TRBD1. V gave up 4 bases and J gave up 0 bases; unmatched junction bases: 3. From germline, CDR1 is SGHRS and CDR2 YFSETQ. The CDR3 totals 15 residues. CDR3 in DNA: TGCGCCAGCAGCGTGACAGGGGTCTCCTACAATGAGCAGTTCTTC. Translating it yields CASSVTGVSYNEQFF.

The V gene is TRBV11-3, the J gene TRBJ2-3, with 7 bases that match TRBD2. The V gene's germline CDR1 is SGHNT and CDR2 YENEEA. CDR3 length equals 14 residues. V was clipped by 4 bases and J by 3 bases; unmatched bases: 4. The CDR3 nucleotides read TGTGCCAGCAGCTCAGGGAGGGTGACAGATACGCAGTATTTT. This encodes CASSSGRVTDTQYF. The whole variable domain, remainder taken from reference TRBV11-3 and TRBJ2-3, is EAGVVQSPRYKIIEKKQPVAFWCNPISGHNTLYWYLQNLGQGPELLIRYENEEAVDDSQLPKDRFSAERLKGVDSTLKIQPAELGDSAVYLCASSSGRVTDTQYFGPGTRLTVL.

The J gene is TRBJ1-4, the V gene TRBV4-1, with a tentative D call TRBD1 (5 bases). CDR3 size: 14 residues. The ends were cut back, 4 bases at V and 8 bases at J, with 14 bases in the middle. Germline V gives CDR1 MGHRA, CDR2 YSYEKL. The CDR3 DNA reads TGCGCCAGCAGCCTTACCGGGGGACCGGAAAAACTGTTTTTT. Translation gives CASSLTGGPEKLFF.

This clone was observed once. V gene TRBV29-1 combines with J gene TRBJ1-4, with D perhaps matching TRBD1 (5 bases). This CDR3 is 13 amino acids long. V dropped 7 bases and J dropped 7 bases, with 16 bases sitting between them. The germline V gene has CDR1 SQVTM and CDR2 ANQGSEA. The CDR3 bases are TGCAGCGGCGTCGGGGGGAAGGGTGAAAAACTGTTTTTT. Protein product: CSGVGGKGEKLFF.

This clone was counted only a few times. This CDR3 is CASSFEAGGDPSTDTQYF. CDR3 nucleotide sequence: TGCGCCAGCAGCTTTGAAGCGGGGGGGGACCCTAGCACAGATACGCAGTATTTT. The chain carries TRBV5-1 and TRBJ2-3, with 10 bases fitting TRBD2. Germline assignment: CDR1 SGHRS and CDR2 YFSETQ. The CDR3 totals 18 residues. J lost 0 bases, V lost 2 bases, and 9 bases had no gene match.

The rearrangement joins TRBV27 to TRBJ1-4; 7 bases are shared with TRBD1. Unmatched junction bases numbered 6, after V lost 5 bases and J lost 3 bases. In germline, CDR1 is MNHEY, CDR2 SMNVEV (reference sequence). The CDR3 runs 15 residues. The CDR3 region is CASSGRGQPNEKLFF. The CDR3 DNA follows: TGTGCCAGCAGTGGGCGGGGACAGCCTAATGAAAAACTGTTTTTT.

The V call is TRBV19, the J call TRBJ2-1, with D tentatively TRBD2 (5 bases). V was trimmed by 5 bases and J by 7 bases, leaving 15 bases between them. Germline CDR1 LNHDA, CDR2 SQIVND (reference sequence). The CDR3 runs to 14 residues. DNA for the CDR3: TGTGCCAGTAGTCGGCTAGCCCGGGGTAATGAGCAGTTCTTC. Protein sequence: CASSRLARGNEQFF.

The V gene is TRBV24-1, the J gene TRBJ2-3, with TRBD2 matching over 12 bases. From germline, CDR1 is KGHDR and CDR2 SFDVKD. V dropped 8 bases and J dropped 3; count of bases not matched to a gene: 5. There are 15 residues in the CDR3. The CDR3 sequence: CATKPSGGATDTQYF. The CDR3 coding sequence is TGTGCCACCAAACCTAGCGGGGGGGCGACAGATACGCAGTATTTT.

The chain joins TRBV12-3 or TRBV12-4 to TRBJ1-3; D ambiguous. CDR3 length equals 12 residues. V lost 0 bases and J 8 bases, leaving 5 bases between the germline ends. Written as DNA, the CDR3 is TGTGCCAGCAGTTTAGCGCGGGACACCATATATTTT. It is translated as CASSLARDTIYF.

Of note for this clone: Other DNA variants within this sample encode the same CDR3. V usage is TRBV2 and J usage is TRBJ2-2; 8 bases line up with TRBD2. V lost 10 bases to trimming and J lost 3 bases; unmatched junction nucleotides: 16. Germline V gene lookup returns CDR1 SNHLY and CDR2 FYNNEI. This CDR3 has 17 residues. The CDR3 loop is CATTRDGGGVDTGELFF. In DNA form, the CDR3 reads TGTGCCACCACCAGGGACGGGGGGGGCGTGGACACCGGGGAGCTGTTTTTT.

The rearrangement uses TRBV25-1 and TRBJ1-1, with TRBD1 as a possible D gene (5 bases). This CDR3 is built from 13 residues. With 4 bases removed from V and 1 base from J, the gap between germline ends came to 7 bases. Looked up from germline, CDR1 is MGHDK and CDR2 is SYGVNS. CDR3 sequence: CASSATENTEAFF. CDR3 in DNA: TGTGCCAGCAGTGCGACAGAGAACACTGAAGCTTTCTTT.

This sequence joins TRBV7-2 and TRBJ1-2, with D perhaps matching TRBD1 (6 bases). V shed 1 base and J shed 7 bases, with 16 bases lying between them. The CDR3 runs 15 residues. CDR1 is SGHTA, CDR2 FQGNSA, per germline. The CDR3 DNA is TGTGCCAGCAGCTTAGACTTCACAGGGCAACCTGGCTACACCTTC. Translation gives CASSLDFTGQPGYTF.

V and J are TRBV28 and TRBJ1-2; 7 bases map to TRBD1. Germline V CDR1 and CDR2: MDHEN, SYDVKM. V dropped 6 bases and J dropped 4; count of bases not matched to a gene: 11. This CDR3 is 15 amino acids long. In DNA, the CDR3 is TGTGCCAGCAGCGAAACTCGACAGGGCGCCTATGGCTACACCTTC. Encoded protein: CASSETRQGAYGYTF.

The rearrangement links TRBV5-1 to TRBJ2-1; 8 nucleotides line up with TRBD2. The CDR3 has 18 amino acids. CDR1 is SGHRS, CDR2 YFSETQ, per germline. With V trimmed by 2 bases and J by 0 bases, 10 bases remained unmatched. CDR3 sequence reads: CASSLVSPTSASYNEQFF. For the CDR3, the DNA is TGCGCCAGCAGCTTAGTCTCCCCGACTAGCGCCTCCTACAATGAGCAGTTCTTC. The variable domain in full, with the rest retrieved from reference TRBV5-1 and TRBJ2-1, is KAGVTQTPRYLIKTRGQQVTLSCSPISGHRSVSWYQQTPGQGLQFLFEYFSETQRNKGNFPGRFSGRQFSNSRSEMNVSTLELGDSALYLCASSLVSPTSASYNEQFFGPGTRLTVL.

The chain has TRBV5-1 and TRBJ1-3; the match to TRBD1 covers 11 bases. J gave up 2 bases and V 4 bases, and 5 bases lay outside the gene matches. The V gene's germline CDR1 is SGHRS and CDR2 YFSETQ. The CDR3 has 16 amino acids. The CDR3 loop reads CASSPTGQGAGNTIYF. The CDR3 DNA sequence: TGCGCCAGCAGCCCCACGGGACAGGGGGCTGGAAACACCATATATTTT. Combining the CDR3 with reference TRBV5-1 and TRBJ1-3 gives the whole variable domain KAGVTQTPRYLIKTRGQQVTLSCSPISGHRSVSWYQQTPGQGLQFLFEYFSETQRNKGNFPGRFSGRQFSNSRSEMNVSTLELGDSALYLCASSPTGQGAGNTIYFGEGSWLTVV.

This clone was seen a few times. This chain uses TRBV7-8 with TRBJ1-3; D ambiguous. This CDR3 comprises 16 residues. Trimming pared 0 bases from V and 0 bases from J, leaving 9 bases between. Per the germline V gene, CDR1 is SGHVS and CDR2 is FQNEAQ. The chain's CDR3 is CASSLAATFSGNTIYF. The CDR3 nucleotides read TGTGCCAGCAGCTTAGCGGCGACTTTCTCTGGAAACACCATATATTTT.

This chain connects TRBV18 to TRBJ2-3; 8 bases match TRBD1. CDR1 is KGHSH, CDR2 LQKENI, per germline. With 5 bases clipped from V and 1 base from J, the junction kept 5 bases outside the gene matches. The CDR3 spans 15 residues. CDR3 coding DNA: TGTGCCAGCTCAATCATGGGACAGGGCACAGATACGCAGTATTTT. Its translation: CASSIMGQGTDTQYF. The whole variable domain, remainder taken from reference TRBV18 and TRBJ2-3, is NAGVMQNPRHLVRRRGQEARLRCSPMKGHSHVYWYRQLPEEGLKFMVYLQKENIIDESGMPKERFSAEFPKEGPSILRIQQVVRGDSAAYFCASSIMGQGTDTQYFGPGTRLTVL.

This chain joins TRBV19 and TRBJ1-1; 7 bases align to TRBD1. Germline-derived CDR1 and CDR2 are LNHDA and SQIVND (reference sequence). This CDR3 has 12 residues. V gave up 10 bases and J gave up 3 bases; unmatched junction bases: 5. The DNA of the CDR3 is TGTGCCATTACGGGACAGCACACTGAAGCTTTCTTT. Protein: CAITGQHTEAFF.